These 13 T cell receptor beta chains originate from one sample sequenced in a study of shared clonotypes between healthy human individuals. The protocol was immunoSEQ multiplex PCR, while the TCRdb copy is restricted to in-frame clones and leaves out a portion. The sample includes about 1,500,000 clones, 96% seen only once; the top ten take roughly 1.1%. Specimen: naive CD4+ T cells sorted from blood. Subset indicated: CD45RA+ positively selected. The source is a man aged 25 to 40 in good health.

As for this clone: Other nucleotide sequences in the sample specify the same CDR3. This chain links TRBV15 with TRBJ2-7, with unresolved D. V gave up 1 base and J gave up 2 bases, with 9 bases separating them. This CDR3 is built from 14 residues. The germline CDR1 and CDR2 sequences are LNHNV and YYDKDF (reference sequence). The CDR3 bases are TGTGCCACCAGCAGAGTTGGTGAACCCTACGAGCAGTACTTC. This sequence encodes CATSRVGEPYEQYF.

The chain has TRBV15 and TRBJ1-2, with D unclear. Looked up from germline, CDR1 is LNHNV and CDR2 is YYDKDF (reference sequence). The V and J ends lost 6 bases and 8 bases respectively, with 19 bases between them. The CDR3 length is 14 residues. Here the CDR3 DNA reads TGTGCCACCAGTAGGGTAGCGACCCCAGGCGGCTACACCTTC. Its translation: CATSRVATPGGYTF.

The chain links TRBV6-5 to TRBJ2-4; maybe TRBD1 (5 bases). The germline V gene has CDR1 MNHEY and CDR2 SVGAGI. V lost 2 bases, J lost 3 bases, and 14 bases lay in between. This CDR3 region has 16 residues. CDR3 amino acids: CASSYSPGSGKNIQYF. CDR3 sequence (DNA): TGTGCCAGCAGTTACAGTCCAGGGTCGGGCAAAAACATTCAGTACTTC.

With respect to this clone: The same CDR3 is also encoded by other DNA sequences in this sample. The chain employs TRBV18 and TRBJ1-1; tentatively, D is TRBD1 (5 bases). Trimming left V 3 bases short and J 4 bases short, with 9 bases between. The CDR3 length is 13 residues. The germline V gene encodes CDR1 KGHSH and CDR2 LQKENI. The CDR3, as DNA: TGTGCCAGCTCACCGTCGGGGGGCACTGAAGCTTTCTTT. Protein sequence: CASSPSGGTEAFF.

J is TRBJ2-7 and V is TRBV12-1; TRBD2 reflects the table's D call only, with no check against the DNA. TRBV12-1 is listed as a pseudogene. This CDR3 region has 19 residues. The CDR3 reads CASSFDPRLAGGKSYEQYF. The CDR3, as DNA: TGTGCCAGCAGCTTTGACCCCAGACTAGCGGGAGGGAAGAGTTACGAGCAGTACTTC.

The V call is TRBV7-9, the J call TRBJ2-1, with TRBD2 matching 10 bases. The length of the CDR3 is 18 residues. Per germline, CDR1 SEHNR and CDR2 FQNEAQ (reference sequence). V trimming: 4 bases; J trimming: 0 bases; junction bases outside the gene matches: 9. The CDR3 bases are TGTGCCAGCAGCTCTGGGGCTATAGCGGGAGGCTCCTACAATGAGCAGTTCTTC. Residues: CASSSGAIAGGSYNEQFF.

The V call is TRBV9, the J call TRBJ2-3; D call uncertain. The ends were cut back, 2 bases at V and 2 bases at J, with 9 bases in the middle. Per the germline V gene, CDR1 is SGDLS and CDR2 is YYNGEE. The CDR3 length is 14 residues. DNA for the CDR3: TGTGCCAGCAGCGTGCGACACTCCACAGATACGCAGTATTTT. Amino acids: CASSVRHSTDTQYF.

V is TRBV7-2 and J is TRBJ2-1; 7 positions agree with TRBD1. Trimming cost V 3 bases and J 7 bases; bases outside gene matches: 6. The germline CDR1 and CDR2 sequences are SGHTA and FQGNSA. The CDR3 is 14 residues long. The CDR3, as DNA: TGTGCCAGCAGCTTTACGACAGGGATGAATGAGCAGTTCTTC. This codes for CASSFTTGMNEQFF.

This chain's CDR3 is CASSLGVGGWNEQFF. The CDR3 DNA reads as TGTGCCAGCAGCTTAGGGGTGGGAGGGTGGAATGAGCAGTTCTTC. The chain recombines TRBV7-9 with TRBJ2-1; 7 bases match TRBD2. The germline V gene has CDR1 SEHNR and CDR2 FQNEAQ (reference sequence). Trimming at V came to 1 base and at J to 7 bases, leaving 7 bases not matched to a gene. CDR3 length equals 15 residues.

The chain has TRBV6-6 and TRBJ2-3; TRBD2 agrees at 14 bases. Per the germline V gene, CDR1 is MNHNY and CDR2 is SVGAGI (reference sequence). V shed 8 bases and J 1 base; nucleotides not matched to a gene: 2. The CDR3 consists of 15 residues. CDR3 sequence reads: CASGTSGRGTDTQYF. The DNA for the CDR3 is TGTGCCAGCGGGACTAGCGGGAGAGGCACAGATACGCAGTATTTT.

The CDR3 nucleotides are TGTGCCAGCAGATCACAGGGGTTGCCGGGAGCTTTCTTT. Its protein product is CASRSQGLPGAFF. The V and J genes are TRBV28 and TRBJ1-1, with 7 bases identical to TRBD1. CDR3 length: 13 residues. Germline CDR1 reads MDHEN; CDR2 reads SYDVKM. V lost 6 bases, J lost 10 bases, and 11 bases stayed unmatched.

This clone was seen once. CDR3 nucleotides: TGTGCCAGCAGTTACTGGGGGCCTATGTCGGGTAATGAGCAGTTCTTC. Protein product: CASSYWGPMSGNEQFF. V and J are TRBV6-5 and TRBJ2-1, with D possibly being TRBD1 (6 bases). Germline V CDR1 and CDR2: MNHEY, SVGAGI. The CDR3 consists of 16 residues. The ends were cut back, 1 base at V and 7 bases at J, with 17 bases in the middle.

The V and J genes are TRBV14 and TRBJ2-3, with no clear D. The V gene's germline CDR1 is SGHDN and CDR2 FVKESK. The CDR3 consists of 11 residues. With 8 bases removed from V and 4 bases from J, the gap between germline ends came to 7 bases. CDR3 loop: CASSFSDTQYF. DNA for the CDR3: TGTGCCAGCTCCTTCTCAGATACGCAGTATTTT.